This T cell receptor beta chain was recorded in a study of T cell responses to AZD1222 COVID-19 vaccine. Trimming left V 0 bases short and J 10 bases short, with 9 bases between. The CDR3 extends over 13 amino acids. Overall study findings and caveats: Clonal diversity may have been underestimated in mostly white British donors.

Concerning this clone itself: The antigen remains unidentified.

The repertoire was sequenced with immunoSEQ multiplex PCR; TCRdb's copy has only in-frame clones and lacks some. Of roughly 130,000 clones detected, about nine tenths appear once; the ten largest clones hold 0.9% to 1.4%. The specimen was peripheral blood, collected 28 days after the second AZD1222 dose. V and J are TRBV12-3 or TRBV12-4 and TRBJ1-4; D uncertain. This sequence was found in an adult who received the AZD1222 COVID-19 vaccine. CDR3 bases: TGTGCCAGCAGTTTAGCATCCCCGGGAAAACTGTTTTTT. Protein sequence: CASSLASPGKLFF.